The 21 T cell receptor beta chains below come from one sample, sequenced in a study of tissue T cells after allogeneic stem cell transplantation (dated by TCRdb to 2021 to 2024). The meaning of the sample's time point label: human tissue collected at research (rapid) autopsy. The library was prepared using the immunoSEQ multiplex PCR assay. TCRdb limited this immuneACCESS table to in-frame rearrangements with V and J called. A share of clones is missing; checked studies link under half to unresolved V genes, and the rest is unexplained. This sample holds about 9,500 clones; roughly two thirds were observed only once. The ten biggest clones cover more than 7% of the sample. The sample was tissue from the ileum, taken at autopsy. The receptors shown here come from a woman aged 18-49 years with breast cancer.

This clone was found a few times. The chain joins TRBV6-5 to TRBJ1-1; possible D gene TRBD1, 6 bases. Germline-derived CDR1 and CDR2 are MNHEY and SVGAGI. The V end was cut by 8 bases, the J end by 3 bases, with 10 bases between. This CDR3 spans 12 amino acids. The CDR3 protein is CASGGAYTEAFF. CDR3 coding DNA: TGTGCCAGCGGGGGCGCGTACACTGAAGCTTTCTTT.

The CDR3 DNA sequence: TGTGCCAGCAGAGGCGCCGGGACTGCTCAAGAGACCCAGTACTTC. It codes for CASRGAGTAQETQYF. The gene calls are TRBV5-4 and TRBJ2-5; the D gene is possibly TRBD2 (6 bases). Germline V gives CDR1 SGHNT, CDR2 YYREEE (reference sequence). The CDR3 covers 15 residues. V was trimmed by 5 bases and J by 2 bases, leaving 16 bases between them.

The V gene is TRBV30, the J gene TRBJ1-6; D remains unclear. CDR1 and CDR2 from the germline V gene are GTSNPN and SVGIG (reference sequence). V shed 7 bases and J shed 6 bases, with 19 bases lying between them. The CDR3 runs 15 residues. CDR3 bases: TGTGCCTCGAAGGGCCATCCCTCGTTTAATTCACCCCTCCACTTT. As protein: CASKGHPSFNSPLHF.

The DNA of the CDR3 is TGTGCCAGCAGCGGGACAGGGGAGTATGGCTACACCTTC. It specifies CASSGTGEYGYTF. J is TRBJ1-2 and V is TRBV5-6; 10 nucleotides agree with TRBD1. From germline, CDR1 is SGHDT and CDR2 YYEEEE. CDR3 length: 13 amino acids. The V and J ends lost 4 bases and 5 bases, in that order; junction bases with no gene match: 2.

Comments on this clone: The same CDR3 is also encoded by other DNA sequences in this sample. The chain joins TRBV9 to TRBJ2-1, with D unresolved. Germline V gene sequence: CDR1 SGDLS, CDR2 YYNGEE. Trimming left V 2 bases short and J 4 bases short, with 4 bases between. The CDR3 has 12 residues. CDR3 in DNA: TGTGCCAGCAGCGTCGGTTACAATGAGCAGTTCTTC. This sequence encodes CASSVGYNEQFF.

The V and J genes are TRBV3-1 (or the pseudogene TRBV3-2) and TRBJ2-3; TRBD2 matches 8 bases. Per the germline V gene, CDR1 is LGHDT and CDR2 is YNNKEL (reference sequence). CDR3 length: 13 amino acids. The V gene end was trimmed by 1 base and the J gene end by 6 bases; junction bases not matched to a gene: 0. The CDR3 coding sequence is TGTGCCAGCAGCCAAGGGACTAGCGATACGCAGTATTTT. Encoded protein: CASSQGTSDTQYF.

This clone occurred once. The CDR3 DNA sequence: TGTGCCAGCGGCCGGGGGGATGAGCAGTTCTTC. Amino acids: CASGRGDEQFF. The chain couples TRBV12-3 or TRBV12-4 to TRBJ2-1; TRBD2 matches 7 bases. With 8 bases clipped from V and 8 bases from J, the junction kept 3 bases outside the gene matches. The CDR3 contains 11 residues.

This sequence joins TRBV5-4 and TRBJ2-7, with TRBD2 matching 9 bases. The CDR3 runs to 14 residues. Germline V gene data show CDR1 as SGHNT and CDR2 as YYREEE (reference sequence). With 4 bases clipped from V and 3 bases from J, the junction kept 5 bases outside the gene matches. Written as DNA, the CDR3 is TGTGCCAGCAGCATATCTAGCGGGAACTACGAGCAGTACTTC. This encodes CASSISSGNYEQYF.

The chain has TRBV2 and TRBJ2-4, with TRBD2 as a possible D gene (6 bases). The V end was cut by 6 bases, the J end by 9 bases, with 18 bases between. The germline CDR1 and CDR2 sequences are SNHLY and FYNNEI. The CDR3 is 14 amino acids. In nucleotides, the CDR3 is TGTGCCAGCAGAGGAGCGGGTGGGTGGCCCATTCAGTACTTC. Translation: CASRGAGGWPIQYF.

This sequence joins TRBV30 and TRBJ1-1; perhaps TRBD1 as D (6 bases). CDR3 size: 14 residues. Germline values: CDR1 GTSNPN, CDR2 SVGIG (reference sequence). The V gene lost 1 base and the J gene lost 1 base, with 10 bases spanning the gap. The CDR3 region is CAWSARGGNTEAFF. The CDR3 coding sequence is TGTGCCTGGAGTGCCCGAGGGGGGAACACTGAAGCTTTCTTT.

The CDR3 DNA follows: TGTGCCTGGAGTGTACGGACACCTGGAAACACCATATATTTT. Amino acid sequence: CAWSVRTPGNTIYF. The gene calls are TRBV30 and TRBJ1-3; maybe TRBD1 (5 bases). Germline CDR1 is GTSNPN and CDR2 is SVGIG (reference sequence). CDR3 length equals 14 residues. V gave up 0 bases and J gave up 2 bases, with 8 bases separating them. Supplemented by reference TRBV30 and TRBJ1-3, the full variable domain reads SQTIHQWPATLVQPVGSPLSLECTVEGTSNPNLYWYRQAAGRGLQLLFYSVGIGQISSEVPQNLSASRPQDRQFILSSKKLLLSDSGFYLCAWSVRTPGNTIYFGEGSWLTVV.

This clone appeared a few times. This rearrangement joins TRBV5-4 to TRBJ2-1, with 13 bases that match TRBD2. Germline CDR1 is SGHNT and CDR2 is YYREEE (reference sequence). J gave up 7 bases and V 5 bases, and 9 bases lay outside the gene matches. This CDR3 has 16 amino acids. The CDR3 bases are TGTGCCAGCAGGAGGACTAGCGGGAGCCCCCGGAATGAGCAGTTCTTC. Protein sequence: CASRRTSGSPRNEQFF. The full variable domain, in which reference TRBV5-4 and TRBJ2-1 provide the parts outside the CDR3, is ETGVTQSPTHLIKTRGQQVTLRCSSQSGHNTVSWYQQALGQGPQFIFQYYREEENGRGNFPPRFSGLQFPNYSSELNVNALELDDSALYLCASRRTSGSPRNEQFFGPGTRLTVL.

This chain connects TRBV10-1 to TRBJ1-6; 7 bases match TRBD1. V shed 3 bases, J shed 6 bases, and the junction held 5 bases outside the gene matches. The CDR3 length is 15 residues. Germline assignment: CDR1 WNHNN and CDR2 SYGVQD (reference sequence). The CDR3 reads CASSDGQAGNSPLHF. As DNA, the CDR3 is TGCGCCAGCAGTGATGGACAGGCGGGTAATTCACCCCTCCACTTT.

The rearrangement uses TRBV6-5 and TRBJ2-7; D may be TRBD1 (5 bases). The germline V gene has CDR1 MNHEY and CDR2 SVGAGI. The CDR3 runs 14 residues. V lost 3 bases, J lost 4 bases, and 13 bases lay in between. The CDR3 DNA reads as TGTGCCAGCAGTTATAGTGTGTCAGGGTACGAGCAGTACTTC. As protein: CASSYSVSGYEQYF.

The chain recombines TRBV18 with TRBJ2-3; D remains ambiguous. CDR3 size: 13 residues. In germline, CDR1 is KGHSH, CDR2 LQKENI. V was shortened by 3 bases and J by 4 bases, with 8 bases between the two germline ends. The CDR3 DNA reads TGTGCCAGCTCACCGGATGCTCCAGATACGCAGTATTTT. Translated: CASSPDAPDTQYF.

This chain connects TRBV5-6 to TRBJ2-7; 8 nucleotides match TRBD2. The CDR3 loop spans 15 amino acids. Germline CDR1 SGHDT, CDR2 YYEEEE. With V trimmed by 0 bases and J by 2 bases, 4 bases remained unmatched. CDR3 loop: CASSLVAGSPYEQYF. CDR3 sequence (DNA): TGTGCCAGCAGCTTGGTAGCGGGGTCCCCCTACGAGCAGTACTTC.

The chain is built from TRBV3-1 (or the pseudogene TRBV3-2) and TRBJ2-3, with unresolved D. The CDR3 totals 12 residues. Germline CDR1 is LGHDT and CDR2 is YNNKEL (reference sequence). Trimming removed 1 base from V and 8 bases from J, with 7 bases in between. The CDR3 protein is CASSQGVGTQYF. In nucleotides, the CDR3 is TGTGCCAGCAGCCAAGGGGTTGGTACGCAGTATTTT.

This chain links TRBV19 with TRBJ2-7; no reliable D call. Trimming removed 5 bases at V and 0 bases at J, with 14 bases between. This CDR3 is 15 amino acids long. Germline CDR1 and CDR2: LNHDA and SQIVND (reference sequence). In nucleotides, the CDR3 is TGTGCCAGTAGTTGGGCTTCCGATACCTCCTACGAGCAGTACTTC. This encodes CASSWASDTSYEQYF.

The rearrangement uses TRBV4-3 and TRBJ2-2; maybe TRBD2 (5 bases). The CDR3 is made up of 14 amino acids. V was cut by 1 base and J by 5 bases, with 8 bases left in between. Germline loops: CDR1 LGHNA, CDR2 YSLEER. In DNA, the CDR3 is TGCGCCAGCAGCCAAGCCGGGGATACCGGGGAGCTGTTTTTT. As protein: CASSQAGDTGELFF.

The V call is TRBV19, the J call TRBJ2-2; D is possibly TRBD1 (7 bases). Per germline, CDR1 LNHDA and CDR2 SQIVND (reference sequence). The CDR3 totals 17 residues. V dropped 2 bases and J dropped 7 bases, with 20 bases sitting between them. In DNA form, the CDR3 reads TGTGCCAGTAGTATACTCTCGGAGGGGGCCGAGATCGGGGAGCTGTTTTTT. This codes for CASSILSEGAEIGELFF.

The V gene is TRBV3-1 (or the pseudogene TRBV3-2), the J gene TRBJ2-3; D is unresolved. The CDR3 has 13 amino acids. Germline V gene data show CDR1 as LGHDT and CDR2 as YNNKEL (reference sequence). V lost 2 bases, J lost 5 bases, and 8 bases lay in between. The CDR3 DNA reads TGTGCCAGCAGCCAATTCCTGGGAGATACGCAGTATTTT. As protein: CASSQFLGDTQYF.